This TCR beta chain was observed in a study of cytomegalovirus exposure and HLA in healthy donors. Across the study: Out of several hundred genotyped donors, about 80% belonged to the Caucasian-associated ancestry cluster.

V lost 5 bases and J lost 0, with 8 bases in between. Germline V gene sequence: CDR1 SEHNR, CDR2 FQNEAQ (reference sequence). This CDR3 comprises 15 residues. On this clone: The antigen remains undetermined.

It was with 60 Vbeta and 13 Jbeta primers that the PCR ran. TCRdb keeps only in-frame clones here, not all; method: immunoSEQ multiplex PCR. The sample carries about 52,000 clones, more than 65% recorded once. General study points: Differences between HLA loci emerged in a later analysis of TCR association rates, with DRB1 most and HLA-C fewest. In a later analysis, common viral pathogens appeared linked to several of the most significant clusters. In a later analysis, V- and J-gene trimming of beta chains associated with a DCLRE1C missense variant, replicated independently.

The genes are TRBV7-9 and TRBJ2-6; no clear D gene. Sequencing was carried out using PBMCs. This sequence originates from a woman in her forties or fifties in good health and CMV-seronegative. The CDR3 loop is CASSPTGSGANVLTF. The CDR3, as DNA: TGTGCCAGCAGCCCTACCGGCTCTGGGGCCAACGTCCTGACTTTC.